This is a list of T cell receptor beta chains from one sample in a study of human T cells and chemical hapten exposure. MiXCR, run by TCRdb on the RACE reads, gives a single entry per CDR3 protein. This table holds around 300,000 distinct CDR3 sequences, about 7% found once. Sequencing used whole blood, obtained in connection with sensitization to the hapten diphenylcyclopropenone (DPC). All receptors come from a woman under 30 with alopecia areata. Some clones in this sample may be carry-over from other donors' samples. The CDR3 runs from the conserved cysteine through the conserved F or W. D genes are given only for firm matches. Part of the rows lack a size; the others show once, few, many or a class for expanded clones.

D	J	size	V	DNA	CDR3
TRBD1	TRBJ2-3	NA	TRBV28	TGTGCCATCGCCGGGGGACAGGTAGTAGATACGCAGTATTTT	CAIAGGQVVDTQYF
TRBD2	TRBJ2-3	few	TRBV4-2	TGTGCCAGCAGCCAAGCGAGACGGGGGGGCCCAGATACGCAGTATTTT	CASSQARRGGPDTQYF
TRBD2	TRBJ2-1	NA	TRBV3-1	TGTGCCAGCAGCCAAGAATTGTCACTAGCGGGACCGAGCTCCTACAATGAGCAGTTCTTC	CASSQELSLAGPSSYNEQFF
NA	TRBJ1-2	many	TRBV12-3/TRBV12-4	TGTGCCACCTCCTTCGCCGGGACACCCTATGGCTACACCTTC	CATSFAGTPYGYTF
NA	TRBJ1-2	NA	TRBV7-8	TGTGCCAGCAGCTTAGCAGGCACCTATGGCTACACCTTC	CASSLAGTYGYTF
NA	TRBJ1-1	many	TRBV3-1	TGTGCCAGCAGCCGGGGGGAGGGATCCGTCACTGAAGCTTTCTTT	CASSRGEGSVTEAFF
NA	TRBJ2-1	few	TRBV9	TGTGCCAGCAGCCTCAGCGGGGACAAGGAGCAGTTCTTC	CASSLSGDKEQFF
NA	TRBJ1-5	NA	TRBV6-5	TGTGCCAGCAGGAACGCCGATCAGCCCCAGCATTTT	CASRNADQPQHF
NA	TRBJ2-7	many	TRBV7-3	TGTGCCAGCAGCTCGGCGGTAAACTACGAGCAGTACTTC	CASSSAVNYEQYF
NA	TRBJ2-7	many	TRBV7-6	TGTGCCAGCAGCTTAGCGGGGTTCTCCTCCTACGAGCAGTACTTC	CASSLAGFSSYEQYF
NA	TRBJ1-1	few	TRBV27	TGTGCCAGCAGCCCCAGTGGAGTTATGGGGAGCACTGAAGCTTTCTTT	CASSPSGVMGSTEAFF
TRBD2	TRBJ2-7	NA	TRBV7-2	TGTGCCAGCAGAAGCGGGGGTGCCCACGAGCAGTACTTC	CASRSGGAHEQYF
NA	TRBJ1-1	few	TRBV5-4	TGTGCCAGCAGCACAGGCCCGGGGGATACTGAAGCTTTCTTT	CASSTGPGDTEAFF
TRBD2	TRBJ2-3	few	TRBV6-4	TGTGCCAGCAGTGACTCCAGCGGGGCAGCGACAGATACGCAGTATTTT	CASSDSSGAATDTQYF
TRBD1	TRBJ1-3	many	TRBV7-2	TGTGCCAGCAGCAGCGGGACAGCCTCTGGAAACACCATATATTTT	CASSSGTASGNTIYF
NA	TRBJ2-1	many	TRBV7-2	TGTGCCAGCAGCTTAAAGGTACGGAATGAGCAGTTCTTC	CASSLKVRNEQFF
NA	TRBJ2-5	few	TRBV18	TGTGCCAGCTCACCTGGGGACGTTCGGCGGGAGACCCAGTACTTC	CASSPGDVRRETQYF
NA	TRBJ2-4	NA	TRBV20-1	TGCAGTGCTAGAAAGGGTTCAAAAAACATTCAGTACTTC	CSARKGSKNIQYF
NA	TRBJ1-6	few	TRBV6-5	TGTGCCAGCAGTCCTTACAAGGGTCGGAATTCACCCCTCCACTTT	CASSPYKGRNSPLHF
NA	TRBJ2-5	many	TRBV29-1	TGCAGCGTTGAAGACCCATGGCGGGACCGATTGACCCAGTACTTC	CSVEDPWRDRLTQYF
TRBD2	TRBJ2-1	few	TRBV7-2	TGTGCCAGCAGTCTAAAGCCGGGACTAGCGGGACTGAATGAGCAGTTCTTC	CASSLKPGLAGLNEQFF
NA	TRBJ2-7	few	TRBV7-8	TGTGCCAGCAGCTCTTACCAGTCCGAGCAGTACTTC	CASSSYQSEQYF
NA	TRBJ1-1	few	TRBV6-5	TGTGCCAGCAGTTACGGGGGCATCACTGAAGCTTTCTTT	CASSYGGITEAFF
NA	TRBJ2-3	many	TRBV11-2	TGTGCCAGCAGCTTAGATATGAGTACAGATACGCAGTATTTT	CASSLDMSTDTQYF